This entry features one TCR beta chain sequence. No antigen is known for it. The CDR3 extends over 14 amino acids. The junction had 4 bases not matched to a gene; V was cut back by 5 bases and J by 4 bases. The germline CDR1 and CDR2 sequences are SEHNR and FQNEAQ (reference sequence). TCRdb's table, derived via immunoSEQ multiplex PCR, lists solely in-frame clones and lacks some. The sample gives a few million clones, about 93% of which show up once; over 1.5% is in the top ten. This entry belongs to a study of shared clonotypes between healthy human individuals. About the research overall: CD8 memory received one plate per donor, CD8 naive two, CD4 memory three and CD4 naive three. Study conclusions and caveats: Naive CD4 clonotypes were shared across a handful of donors at about 5.3%.

Naive-designated CD8 cells lacked CD45RO, were positively enriched for CCR7, and omitted terminally differentiated effector memory CD45RA+ cells. Healthy and HIV-negative, the adult donors had no recent acute infections or vaccinations. This clonotype was sampled from a man aged 18 to 30 in good health. Some clones in this sample may be carry-over from other donors' samples. This chain connects TRBV7-9 to TRBJ2-2, with 7 nucleotides matching TRBD1. Material for sequencing was naive CD8+ T cells from PBMCs. The CDR3 nucleotides are TGTGCCAGCAGCGCTGACAGGGCCACCGGGGAGCTGTTTTTT. This sequence encodes CASSADRATGELFF.